One sample yielded the 21 T cell receptor beta chains listed below, sequenced in a study of T cells expressing NK-cell markers. TCRdb derives one entry per CDR3 protein from the 5' RACE reads, leaving out DNA. This sample's table reports around 380,000 distinct CDR3 sequences. Source material: blood T cells: a sorted CD56 or NKG2C T cell subset, CD4+ or CD8+ T cells, or bulk PBMC T cells (not recorded which). The source is a woman in her forties or fifties in good health.

The gene calls are TRBV7-9 and TRBJ2-4; the D call of TRBD2 rests on TCRdb alone, since no DNA is present to check it. Germline values: CDR1 SEHNR, CDR2 FQNEAQ (reference sequence). The CDR3 has 18 residues. CDR3 loop: CASSLLPTGTLAKNIQYF. Full variable domain (rest looked up from reference TRBV7-9 and TRBJ2-4): DTGVSQNPRHKITKRGQNVTFRCDPISEHNRLYWYRQTLGQGPEFLTYFQNEAQLEKSRLLSDRFSAERPKGSFSTLEIQRTEQGDSAMYLCASSLLPTGTLAKNIQYFGAGTRLSVL.

J is TRBJ1-2 and V is TRBV7-9; the TRBD1 assignment by TCRdb is unverifiable without DNA. Looked up from germline, CDR1 is SEHNR and CDR2 is FQNEAQ (reference sequence). CDR3 length: 13 amino acids. The chain's CDR3 is CASSPGSFYGYTF.

The chain joins TRBV19 to TRBJ2-5; TCRdb reports TRBD1, a call that lacks DNA to check it against. Germline V gene lookup returns CDR1 LNHDA and CDR2 SQIVND (reference sequence). CDR3 length: 15 residues. The CDR3 loop is CASSSIRDSKETQYF.

This chain uses TRBV14 with TRBJ2-2; the TCRdb call, TRBD1, lacks DNA for checking. CDR1 SGHDN and CDR2 FVKESK come from the germline V gene. This CDR3 region has 15 residues. The CDR3 reads CASSPHRVNTGELFF.

The chain couples TRBV6-4 to TRBJ2-3; with no DNA, the TCRdb D assignment of TRBD1 cannot be verified. The CDR3 runs 16 residues. Germline V gene data show CDR1 as MRHNA and CDR2 as SNTAGT. The CDR3 sequence: CASSDEGTGSTDTQYF.

This rearrangement joins TRBV30 to TRBJ2-1. This CDR3 has 15 residues. CDR1 and CDR2 (germline): GTSNPN, SVGIG (reference sequence). CDR3 sequence: CAWSVRSSSSSEQFF.

The chain carries TRBV5-1 and TRBJ2-3; TCRdb's D call, TRBD1, is unchecked because there is no DNA. The germline gives CDR1 SGHRS, CDR2 YFSETQ. The CDR3 loop spans 15 amino acids. This CDR3 is CASSFKTGGQDTQYF.

This sequence joins TRBV5-1 and TRBJ2-3; TCRdb designates TRBD1, a call that cannot be tested without DNA. The CDR3 contains 15 residues. Germline-derived CDR1 and CDR2 are SGHRS and YFSETQ. CDR3 residues: CASSPWAASTDTQYF.

This rearrangement joins TRBV15 to TRBJ1-5; the TRBD1 assignment by TCRdb is unverifiable without DNA. The CDR3 contains 15 residues. The germline gives CDR1 LNHNV, CDR2 YYDKDF (reference sequence). The CDR3 loop reads CATSLDQGNNQPQHF.

This chain connects TRBV7-6 to TRBJ2-1; TCRdb's D call, TRBD1, is unchecked because there is no DNA. Germline CDR1 SGHVS, CDR2 FNYEAQ. The CDR3 sequence is 14 residues long. The chain's CDR3 is CASSPTRGGNEQFF.

This sequence joins TRBV2 and TRBJ1-1. The CDR3 runs 13 residues. CDR1 is SNHLY, CDR2 FYNNEI, per germline. CDR3 sequence: CATTSSTNTEAFF. The variable domain in full, completed from reference TRBV2 and TRBJ1-1, reads EPEVTQTPSHQVTQMGQEVILRCVPISNHLYFYWYRQILGQKVEFLVSFYNNEISEKSEIFDDQFSVERPDGSNFTLKIRSTKLEDSAMYFCATTSSTNTEAFFGQGTRLTVV.

V and J are TRBV25-1 and TRBJ1-2; TCRdb lists TRBD1, though no DNA is available to test this call. Germline assignment: CDR1 MGHDK and CDR2 SYGVNS. CDR3 length equals 14 residues. CDR3 sequence: CASSLRDRNYGYTF.

This chain uses TRBV29-1 with TRBJ2-4; without DNA, the TCRdb call of TRBD1 cannot be checked. CDR1 and CDR2 from the germline V gene are SQVTM and ANQGSEA. The CDR3 is 13 amino acids. CDR3 protein: CSVGTGGQNIQYF.

This chain joins TRBV3-1 and TRBJ2-7; TCRdb outputs TRBD2, but without DNA this stays unchecked. The CDR3 is made up of 15 amino acids. Germline assignment: CDR1 LGHDT and CDR2 YNNKEL (reference sequence). This CDR3 is CASSQGEVRIYEQYF.

V and J are TRBV3-1 and TRBJ2-6; TCRdb lists TRBD1, though no DNA is available to test this call. Germline CDR1 reads LGHDT; CDR2 reads YNNKEL (reference sequence). This CDR3 spans 16 amino acids. CDR3 region: CASRRHRGSGANVLTF.

V usage is TRBV12-3 or TRBV12-4 and J usage is TRBJ2-5. The CDR3 has 13 amino acids. The CDR3 sequence is CASSPKEQETQYF.

CDR3: CASTTGKRQFF. This sequence joins TRBV6-5 and TRBJ2-1; TCRdb's D call, TRBD1, is unchecked because there is no DNA. This CDR3 is built from 11 residues. The germline CDR1 and CDR2 sequences are MNHEY and SVGAGI.

The rearrangement links TRBV7-9 to TRBJ2-5; the TCRdb D gene call, TRBD1, has no DNA to confirm it. Germline CDR1 SEHNR, CDR2 FQNEAQ (reference sequence). This CDR3 has 15 amino acids. Here the CDR3 reads CASSQPGQGDETQYF.

The V and J genes are TRBV20-1 and TRBJ2-6; TCRdb calls TRBD2, which cannot be checked without DNA. CDR1 is DFQATT, CDR2 SNEGSKA, per germline (reference sequence). There are 18 residues in the CDR3. The chain's CDR3 is CSARVNSDFRSGANVLTF.

The chain has TRBV29-1 and TRBJ2-7; the D call from TCRdb, TRBD1, cannot be confirmed without DNA. CDR1 SQVTM and CDR2 ANQGSEA come from the germline V gene. The CDR3 runs 16 residues. This CDR3 is CSVEGGPDTGSYEQYF.

V gene TRBV24-1 combines with J gene TRBJ1-2. This CDR3 has 14 amino acids. Germline CDR1 and CDR2: KGHDR and SFDVKD. This CDR3 reads CATSDLTRSYGYTF.